This is a list of T cell receptor beta chains from one sample in a study of T cell responses to AZD1222 COVID-19 vaccine. Clones were read by immunoSEQ multiplex PCR, and TCRdb kept only the in-frame ones, dropping some. The sample consists of about 48,000 clones, roughly 85% of them appearing once. The material was peripheral blood, obtained 28 days after the second AZD1222 dose. These TCRs come from an adult who received the AZD1222 COVID-19 vaccine. CDR3s include the opening cysteine and the closing phenylalanine or tryptophan. The D gene is left open where the match is weak. Rows give clone size only sometimes, using once, few, many, or a class for an expanded clone.

j_gene | v_gene | abundance | d_gene | len | CDR3aa | CDR3nt
TRBJ1-5 | TRBV27 | NA | TRBD1 | 18 | CASSRYRDREIGNQPQHF | TGTGCCAGCAGCCGTTACCGGGACAGGGAGATCGGCAATCAGCCCCAGCATTTT
TRBJ2-1 | TRBV27 | NA | TRBD1 | 15 | CASSESGTGYNEQFF | TGTGCCAGCAGTGAATCCGGGACAGGCTACAATGAGCAGTTCTTC
TRBJ2-7 | TRBV28 | NA | NA | 15 | CASSRVRRFGLGQYF | TGTGCCAGCAGCCGCGTCCGGCGATTTGGTTTGGGGCAGTACTTC
TRBJ2-1 | TRBV12-3/TRBV12-4 | NA | NA | 12 | CASSLVGYEQFF | TGTGCCAGCAGTTTAGTAGGGTATGAGCAGTTCTTC
TRBJ1-1 | TRBV9 | NA | NA | 13 | CASSVTGSTEAFF | TGTGCCAGCAGCGTAACTGGCAGCACTGAAGCTTTCTTT
TRBJ1-1 | TRBV19 | NA | NA | 14 | CASSFSTGPTEAFF | TGTGCCAGTAGTTTCTCTACAGGGCCCACTGAAGCTTTCTTT
TRBJ1-6 | TRBV18 | NA | TRBD1 | 15 | CASSPGGQDNSPLHF | TGTGCCAGCTCACCGGGGGGACAGGATAATTCACCCCTCCACTTT
TRBJ1-3 | TRBV19 | NA | NA | 15 | CASSIASGSGNTIYF | TGTGCCAGTAGTATAGCGTCTGGGAGCGGAAACACCATATATTTT
TRBJ1-5 | TRBV6-1 | NA | TRBD1 | 16 | CASSALDRASNQPQHF | TGTGCCAGCAGTGCCTTGGACAGGGCGAGCAATCAGCCCCAGCATTTT
TRBJ1-6 | TRBV3-1/TRBV3-2 | NA | TRBD1 | 16 | CASSQVRTGGNSPLHF | TGTGCCAGCAGCCAAGTGAGGACAGGCGGGAATTCACCCCTCCACTTT
TRBJ2-7 | TRBV9 | NA | NA | 16 | CASSARGVGTIYEQYF | TGTGCCAGCAGCGCCAGGGGGGTGGGCACGATCTACGAGCAGTACTTC
TRBJ1-3 | TRBV7-2 | NA | NA | 16 | CASSVRRGRTTGTIYF | TGTGCCAGCAGCGTACGACGCGGGCGGACAACCGGCACCATATATTTT
TRBJ2-3 | TRBV19 | NA | TRBD1 | 13 | CATRDRATDTQYF | TGTGCCACCCGGGACAGGGCCACAGATACGCAGTATTTT
TRBJ2-1 | TRBV7-6 | NA | TRBD2 | 16 | CASSELGGSGVGEQFF | TGTGCCAGCAGCGAGCTCGGGGGGTCAGGAGTGGGTGAGCAGTTCTTC
TRBJ2-5 | TRBV4-3 | few | NA | 16 | CASSQGQGWGQETQYF | TGCGCCAGCAGCCAAGGGCAGGGTTGGGGGCAAGAGACCCAGTACTTC
TRBJ1-2 | TRBV2 | few | NA | 14 | CASSPISGDYGYTF | TGTGCCAGCAGCCCCATCAGTGGGGACTATGGCTACACCTTC
TRBJ2-5 | TRBV11-3 | NA | TRBD2 | 14 | CASSSAGVEETQYF | TGTGCCAGCAGCTCAGCGGGAGTAGAGGAGACCCAGTACTTC
TRBJ2-7 | TRBV11-2 | NA | NA | 13 | CASGLIGGYEQYF | TGTGCCAGCGGGCTTATTGGGGGCTACGAGCAGTACTTC
TRBJ2-1 | TRBV28 | NA | TRBD2 | 15 | CASSQRAGEVNEQFF | TGTGCCAGCAGTCAGAGAGCGGGAGAGGTCAATGAGCAGTTCTTC
TRBJ2-5 | TRBV7-2 | NA | NA | 15 | CASSPQQDLSETQYF | TGTGCCAGCAGCCCACAGCAGGATTTAAGTGAGACCCAGTACTTC